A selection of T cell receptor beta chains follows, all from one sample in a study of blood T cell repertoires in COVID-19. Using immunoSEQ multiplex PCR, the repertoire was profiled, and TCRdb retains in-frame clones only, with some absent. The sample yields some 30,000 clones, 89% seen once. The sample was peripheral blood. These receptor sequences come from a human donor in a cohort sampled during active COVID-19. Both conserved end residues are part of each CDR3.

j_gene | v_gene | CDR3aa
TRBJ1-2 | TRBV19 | CASSILGSLTDSGYTF
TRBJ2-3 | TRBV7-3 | CASSLESSGVPGTDTQYF
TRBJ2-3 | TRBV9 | CASSVGGAGPTDTQYF
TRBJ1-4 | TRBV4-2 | CASSQPGQGVEKLFF
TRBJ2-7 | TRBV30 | CAWSRDRGSLEQYF
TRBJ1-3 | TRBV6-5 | CASSPVSGNTIYF
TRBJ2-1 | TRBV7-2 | CASSLVQGASNEQFF
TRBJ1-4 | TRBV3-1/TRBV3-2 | CASSQDRGGLNEKLFF
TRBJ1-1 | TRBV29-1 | CSSGQGDIMNTEAFF
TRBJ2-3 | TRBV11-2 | CASSLSGHLTDTQYF
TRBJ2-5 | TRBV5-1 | CASSTGLAGGKAETQYF
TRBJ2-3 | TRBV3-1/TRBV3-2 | CASSQTPSDRDTQYF
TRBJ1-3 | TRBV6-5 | CASSSPGGPAGNTIYF
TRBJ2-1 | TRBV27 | CASSFPAGGINEQFF
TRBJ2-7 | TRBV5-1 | CASSWTGASYEQYF
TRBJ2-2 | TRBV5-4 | CASSLGQGTGELFF
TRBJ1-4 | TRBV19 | CASSSGQGYQEKLFF
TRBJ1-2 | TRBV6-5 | CASSPRGWNGYTF
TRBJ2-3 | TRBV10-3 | CAITVGLARDTQYF
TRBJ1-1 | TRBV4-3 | CASSQDLGGNTEAFF
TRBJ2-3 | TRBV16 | CASSLQGPRTDTQYF
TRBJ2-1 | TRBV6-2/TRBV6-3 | CASSSREGWEQFF
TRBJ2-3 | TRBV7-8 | CASSLALGGGTDTQYF
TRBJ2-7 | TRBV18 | CASSSDGTGVFREQYF
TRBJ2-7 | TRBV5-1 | CASSLGDRGKEQYF
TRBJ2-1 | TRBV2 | CARGQSNEQFF
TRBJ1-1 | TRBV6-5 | CASSYPGRGGPEAFF
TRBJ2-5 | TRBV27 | CASSLRQQETQYF
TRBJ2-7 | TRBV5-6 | CASRNQGGQLLSYEQYF
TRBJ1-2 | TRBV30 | CAWSRSPSGTGLHYGYTF
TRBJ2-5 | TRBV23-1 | CASSQVASGDQETQYF
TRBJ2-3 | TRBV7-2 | CASSSTAGDTQYF
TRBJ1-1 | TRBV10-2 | CASTGYRPEAFF
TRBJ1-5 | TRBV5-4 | CASSLYGQNNQPQHF
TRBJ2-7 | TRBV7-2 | CASSPHLSRVGPYEQYF
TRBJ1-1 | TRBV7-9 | CASSQEANTEAFF
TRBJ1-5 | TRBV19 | CATTPPGRGDNQPQHF
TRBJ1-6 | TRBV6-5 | CASSYLSRGSPLHF
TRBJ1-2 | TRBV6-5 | CASSRRQGRYGYTF
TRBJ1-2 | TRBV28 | CASSLAGEGYTF
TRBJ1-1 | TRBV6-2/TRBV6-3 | CASSYAGGTEAFF
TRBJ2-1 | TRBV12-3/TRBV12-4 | CASSWTPQAEQFF
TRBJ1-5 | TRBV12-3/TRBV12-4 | CASSPRVSQPQHF
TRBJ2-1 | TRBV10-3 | CASEVAGSRGQFF
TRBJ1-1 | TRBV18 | CASSPGTPGVGTEAFF
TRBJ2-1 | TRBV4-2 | CASSQDRRYPYNEQFF
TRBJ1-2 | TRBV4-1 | CASSQISTGPYYGYTF
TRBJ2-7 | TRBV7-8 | CASSLGGFYEQYF
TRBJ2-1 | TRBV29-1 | CSVEDLALVQFF
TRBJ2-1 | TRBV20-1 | CSASGTSGVHEQFF
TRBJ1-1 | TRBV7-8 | CASSLGARGNTEAFF